The 18 T cell receptor beta chains in this list originate from one sample, sequenced in a study of cytomegalovirus exposure and HLA in healthy donors. It was with 60 Vbeta and 13 Jbeta primers that the PCR ran. The method was immunoSEQ multiplex PCR; TCRdb's version includes in-frame clones alone and lacks a portion of them. The table includes some 85,000 clones, around 79% detected once. Sequencing was performed on PBMCs. These receptors originate from a woman in her forties in good health and CMV-seropositive.

V usage is TRBV28 and J usage is TRBJ2-7; the match to TRBD2 covers 10 bases. V shed 3 bases and J 7 bases; nucleotides not matched to a gene: 12. Germline-derived CDR1 and CDR2 are MDHEN and SYDVKM. This CDR3 region has 16 residues. The CDR3 here is CASSFAIAGGLREQYF. The CDR3, as DNA: TGTGCCAGCAGTTTCGCAATAGCGGGAGGACTGAGGGAGCAGTACTTC.

J is TRBJ2-1 and V is TRBV18, with 7 bases that match TRBD1. The J segment lost 4 bases and the V segment lost 3 bases, leaving 6 bases of the junction unmatched. The CDR3 runs 15 residues. Germline values: CDR1 KGHSH, CDR2 LQKENI. The CDR3 here is CASSPQQGNYNEQFF. The CDR3 DNA reads TGTGCCAGCTCACCCCAACAGGGGAATTACAATGAGCAGTTCTTC.

The chain has TRBV11-3 and TRBJ2-7; D perhaps matches TRBD2 (6 bases). The CDR3 consists of 13 residues. CDR1 SGHNT and CDR2 YENEEA come from the germline V gene. V gave up 3 bases and J gave up 0 bases, with 6 bases separating them. The CDR3 sequence is CASSFGSSYEQYF. CDR3 in DNA: TGTGCCAGCAGCTTCGGGAGCTCCTACGAGCAGTACTTC. The full variable domain, its missing parts supplied by reference TRBV11-3 and TRBJ2-7, is EAGVVQSPRYKIIEKKQPVAFWCNPISGHNTLYWYLQNLGQGPELLIRYENEEAVDDSQLPKDRFSAERLKGVDSTLKIQPAELGDSAVYLCASSFGSSYEQYFGPGTRLTVT.

In this sample, this clone turned up once. The chain recombines TRBV6-5 with TRBJ1-2; the match to TRBD1 covers 11 bases. V lost 6 bases, J lost 7 bases, and 7 bases stayed unmatched. Germline CDR1 and CDR2: MNHEY and SVGAGI. The CDR3 spans 14 residues. The CDR3 sequence: CASSRTGGNGGYTF. In nucleotides, the CDR3 is TGTGCCAGCAGCCGGACAGGGGGCAACGGTGGCTACACCTTC.

The V gene is TRBV7-9, the J gene TRBJ2-1; 11 bases are shared with TRBD1. V lost 5 bases and J lost 3; bases outside the gene matches: 12. The CDR3 is made up of 18 amino acids. Per germline, CDR1 SEHNR and CDR2 FQNEAQ (reference sequence). In DNA, the CDR3 is TGTGCCAGCAGCCCAAAACTCCGGACAGGGGGCATCTACAATGAGCAGTTCTTC. It encodes CASSPKLRTGGIYNEQFF.

The chain couples TRBV7-3 to TRBJ2-6; D possibly corresponds to TRBD1 (6 bases). The CDR3 sequence is 15 residues long. The germline V gene has CDR1 SGHTA and CDR2 FQGTGA. Trimming left V 4 bases short and J 2 bases short, with 9 bases between. The CDR3 DNA follows: TGTGCCAGCAGCTCAGGGGCAACTGGGGCCAACGTCCTGACTTTC. Its translation: CASSSGATGANVLTF.

This chain connects TRBV27 to TRBJ2-5; 9 bases map to TRBD2. Per germline, CDR1 MNHEY and CDR2 SMNVEV (reference sequence). The ends lost 4 bases at V and 2 bases at J; junction bases unmatched: 8. This CDR3 contains 16 residues. CDR3 loop: CASSSMTSGTQETQYF. CDR3 DNA sequence: TGTGCCAGCAGTTCCATGACTAGCGGTACACAAGAGACCCAGTACTTC.

This clone has only a few counts. This rearrangement joins TRBV7-2 to TRBJ1-6, with no clear D. CDR1 is SGHTA, CDR2 FQGNSA, per germline. This CDR3 is built from 14 residues. V lost 1 base to trimming and J lost 4 bases, with 5 bases between them. The CDR3 coding sequence is TGTGCCAGCAGCTTAGGTCCTTATAATTCACCCCTCCACTTT. Translated, it gives CASSLGPYNSPLHF.

This chain connects TRBV10-3 to TRBJ2-1, with D perhaps matching TRBD1 (6 bases). V was clipped by 4 bases and J by 12 bases, with 13 bases between them. The CDR3 extends over 12 amino acids. Germline CDR1 is ENHRY and CDR2 is SYGVKD. CDR3 in amino acids: CAISGQAPGQFF. The CDR3, as DNA: TGTGCCATCAGTGGACAGGCCCCAGGGCAGTTCTTC.

The chain links TRBV6-5 to TRBJ1-1; tentatively, D is TRBD1 (6 bases). The germline V gene has CDR1 MNHEY and CDR2 SVGAGI. Trimming stripped 8 bases from V and 2 bases from J, with 18 bases between. There are 15 residues in the CDR3. The CDR3 DNA reads TGTGCCAGCCTCGGACAGCCTTTCCAAAACACTGAAGCTTTCTTT. Translating it yields CASLGQPFQNTEAFF.

The V gene is TRBV7-3, the J gene TRBJ2-2; TRBD1 might be the D (6 bases). CDR3 length equals 15 residues. Germline CDR1 reads SGHTA; CDR2 reads FQGTGA. The germline V and J ends were trimmed by 1 base and 7 bases, with 13 bases remaining between them. CDR3 DNA sequence: TGTGCCAGCAGCTTAAGGCAGGGGAAGGGCGGGGAGCTGTTTTTT. Translated, it gives CASSLRQGKGGELFF.

This clone occurred a few times. The chain couples TRBV5-1 to TRBJ1-1; TRBD1 is a possible D gene (6 bases). The germline V gene encodes CDR1 SGHRS and CDR2 YFSETQ. V gave up 0 bases and J gave up 5 bases, with 11 bases separating them. There are 14 residues in the CDR3. The DNA for the CDR3 is TGCGCCAGCAGCTTGGCCAGGGGAAGGACTGAAGCTTTCTTT. Its protein product is CASSLARGRTEAFF.

The chain has TRBV10-3 and TRBJ1-5; TRBD1 aligns across 10 bases. Germline V CDR1 and CDR2: ENHRY, SYGVKD. V lost 11 bases, J lost 4 bases, and 8 bases stayed unmatched. The CDR3 runs 14 residues. The DNA for the CDR3 is TGTGCCGTACGCCCGGGACAGGGGAATCAGCCCCAGCATTTT. The encoded protein is CAVRPGQGNQPQHF.

V and J are TRBV21-1 and TRBJ1-3; the table's D gene call, TRBD1, was not cross checked with the DNA. TRBV21-1 is assigned pseudogene status. CDR3 length: 16 amino acids. DNA of the CDR3: TGTGCCAGCAGCGACGGACAGGGGGCGCCTGGAAACACCATATATTTT. As protein: CASSDGQGAPGNTIYF.

With regard to this clone: One junction end disagrees with the germline gene, perhaps due to a read error. This chain connects TRBV7-9 to TRBJ1-2, with 8 bases aligning to TRBD1. CDR3 length equals 19 residues. Looked up from germline, CDR1 is SEHNR and CDR2 is FQNEAQ (reference sequence). CDR3 in DNA: TGTTCCAGCACCCCAGCCTCTGGGCAGGGGGCTAAGCTAGGGTATGGCTACACCTTC. Protein: CSSTPASGQGAKLGYGYTF.

About this clone itself: The junction departs from the called germline gene at one end, perhaps through a read error. This chain uses TRBV11-2 with TRBJ2-7; 9 bases match TRBD2. This CDR3 is built from 11 residues. Germline assignment: CDR1 SGHAT and CDR2 FQNNGV. The CDR3 DNA reads TGTGCCAGCAGCGGGGGACTAGCTTCGCACTTC. Translating it yields CASSGGLASHF.

The V gene is TRBV4-2, the J gene TRBJ1-1; D not certain. Trimming removed 4 bases at V and 1 base at J, with 19 bases between. This CDR3 region has 17 residues. Germline V gene lookup returns CDR1 LGHNA and CDR2 YNFKEQ. The CDR3 loop is CASSLMEEVWGNTEAFF. CDR3 coding DNA: TGTGCCAGCAGCCTGATGGAGGAGGTCTGGGGGAACACTGAAGCTTTCTTT.

This clone showed up just a few times. The chain links TRBV7-9 to TRBJ1-1, with D hard to call. The CDR3 has 13 residues. V was cut by 1 base and J by 1 base, with 4 bases left in between. The V gene's germline CDR1 is SEHNR and CDR2 FQNEAQ (reference sequence). CDR3 coding DNA: TGTGCCAGCAGCTTAGTACAGAACACTGAAGCTTTCTTT. Residues: CASSLVQNTEAFF.